This T cell receptor (beta chain) originates from a study of blood T cells in healthy people across ages. The authors ran a second PCR of about 7 to 11 cycles using a sample-barcoded 5' primer and a J-beta primer mix. One entry per CDR3 protein results from TCRdb running MiXCR on the 5' RACE reads. Among more than 800,000 distinct CDR3 sequences listed, around 26% were seen once. Sequencing was performed on blood. The source is a woman at least 80 years old in good health.

In DNA, the CDR3 is TGTGCCAGCAGCTTAGGGGGAGGGCCCCAGCATTTT. Translated: CASSLGGGPQHF. The chain joins TRBV7-6 to TRBJ1-5; D remains ambiguous. From germline, CDR1 is SGHVS and CDR2 FNYEAQ. Trimming cost V 1 base and J 9 bases, with 7 bases left between them. The CDR3 contains 12 residues.